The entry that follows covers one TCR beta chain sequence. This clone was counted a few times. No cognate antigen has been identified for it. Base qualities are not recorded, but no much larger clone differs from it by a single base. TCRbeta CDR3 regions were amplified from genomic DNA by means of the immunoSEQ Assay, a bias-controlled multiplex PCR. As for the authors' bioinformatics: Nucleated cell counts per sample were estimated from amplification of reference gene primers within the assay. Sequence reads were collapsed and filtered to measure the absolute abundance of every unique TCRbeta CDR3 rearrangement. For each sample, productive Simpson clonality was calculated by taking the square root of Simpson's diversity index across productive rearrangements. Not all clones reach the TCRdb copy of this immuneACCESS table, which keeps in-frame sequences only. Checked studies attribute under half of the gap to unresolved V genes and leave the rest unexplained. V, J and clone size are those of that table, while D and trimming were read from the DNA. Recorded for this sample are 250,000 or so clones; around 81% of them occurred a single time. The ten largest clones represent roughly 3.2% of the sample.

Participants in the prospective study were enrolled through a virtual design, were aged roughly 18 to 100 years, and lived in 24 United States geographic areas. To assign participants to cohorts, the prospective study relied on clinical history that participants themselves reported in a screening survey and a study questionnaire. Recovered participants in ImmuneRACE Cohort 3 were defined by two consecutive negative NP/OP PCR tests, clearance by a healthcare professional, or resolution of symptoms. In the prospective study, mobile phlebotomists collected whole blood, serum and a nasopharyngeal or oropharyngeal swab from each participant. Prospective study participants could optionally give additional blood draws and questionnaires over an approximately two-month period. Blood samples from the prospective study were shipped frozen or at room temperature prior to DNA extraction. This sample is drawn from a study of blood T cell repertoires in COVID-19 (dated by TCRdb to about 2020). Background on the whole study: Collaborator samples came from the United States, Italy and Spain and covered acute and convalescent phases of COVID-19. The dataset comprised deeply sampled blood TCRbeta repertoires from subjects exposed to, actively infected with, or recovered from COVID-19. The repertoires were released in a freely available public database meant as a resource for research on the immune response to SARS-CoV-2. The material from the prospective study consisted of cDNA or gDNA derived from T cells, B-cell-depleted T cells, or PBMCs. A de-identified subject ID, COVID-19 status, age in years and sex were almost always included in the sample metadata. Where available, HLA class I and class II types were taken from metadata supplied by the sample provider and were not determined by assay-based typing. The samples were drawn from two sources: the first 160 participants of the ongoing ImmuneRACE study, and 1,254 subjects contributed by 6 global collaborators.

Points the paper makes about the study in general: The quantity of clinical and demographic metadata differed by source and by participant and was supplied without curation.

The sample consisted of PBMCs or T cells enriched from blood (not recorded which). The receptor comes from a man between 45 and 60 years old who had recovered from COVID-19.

The nucleotides are TGTGCCAGCAGCCCTAGACAGGGGGAGGGCTTCTACGAGCAGTACTTC. It translates as CASSPRQGEGFYEQYF. The chain is encoded by TRBV7-8 joined to TRBJ2-7, and TRBD1 aligns with 9 junction nucleotides. CDR1 and CDR2, per the germline V gene, are SGHVS and FQNEAQ. The germline V and J ends show losses of 5 bases and 3 bases respectively, and no gene match explains 11 bases of the junction. From its cysteine to its phenylalanine, the CDR3 spans 16 amino acids. Only the CDR3 part of the read is kept: 48 bases, read in frame from the first base. Extended through the reference TRBV7-8 and TRBJ2-7 proteins, this CDR3 yields the full variable domain: GAGVSQSPRYKVAKRGQDVALRCDPISGHVSLFWYQQALGQGPEFLTYFQNEAQLDKSGLPSDRFFAERPEGSVSTLKIQRTQQEDSAVYLCASSPRQGEGFYEQYFGPGTRLTVT.